This TCR beta chain appears in the sequencing data of a study of neoadjuvant anti-PD-1 for oral cavity cancer. Study results and caveats: Treg/Th17 ratio rose with pretreatment blood and fell with post-treatment tumor TCRbeta clonality.

Most PBMC samples had 480 ng input DNA in six replicates. Data came from immunoSEQ multiplex PCR; TCRdb stores just in-frame clones and leaves some out. Of roughly 14,000 clones in the sample, roughly three fifths were seen once. About this clone: Its specificity is unknown.

The sequence was collected from a person between 35 and 79 years old with oral cavity squamous cell carcinoma. Source: PBMCs, taken before nivolumab (anti-PD-1) treatment.

CDR3 coding DNA: TGTGCCAGCAGCATACTAGCGGGGGTAGGGCGGGAGCAGTACTTC. Protein product: CASSILAGVGREQYF. The V and J genes are TRBV6-6 and TRBJ2-7; the match to TRBD2 covers 11 bases. The J segment lost 7 bases and the V segment lost 6 bases, leaving 11 bases of the junction unmatched. The germline V gene encodes CDR1 MNHNY and CDR2 SVGAGI (reference sequence). The CDR3 runs 15 residues.